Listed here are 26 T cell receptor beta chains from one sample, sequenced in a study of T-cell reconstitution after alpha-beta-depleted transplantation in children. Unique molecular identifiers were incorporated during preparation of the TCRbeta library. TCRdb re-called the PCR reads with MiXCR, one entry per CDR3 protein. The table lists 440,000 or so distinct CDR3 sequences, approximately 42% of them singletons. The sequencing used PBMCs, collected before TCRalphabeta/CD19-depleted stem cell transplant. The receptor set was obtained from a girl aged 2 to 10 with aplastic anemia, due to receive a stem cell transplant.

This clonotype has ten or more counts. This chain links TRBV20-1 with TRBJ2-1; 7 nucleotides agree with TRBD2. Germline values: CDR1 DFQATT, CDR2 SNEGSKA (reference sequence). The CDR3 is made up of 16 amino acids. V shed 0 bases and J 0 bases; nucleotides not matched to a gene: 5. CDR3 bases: TGCAGTGCTAGAGATCATAAGCGGGACTCCTACAATGAGCAGTTCTTC. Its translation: CSARDHKRDSYNEQFF.

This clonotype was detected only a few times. The CDR3 DNA is TGTGCCAGCAGCTTGTCGGCGGGGCAAGAGACCCAGTACTTC. Protein: CASSLSAGQETQYF. The chain employs TRBV5-4 and TRBJ2-5; D is possibly TRBD2 (6 bases). The CDR3 loop spans 14 amino acids. V lost 1 base and J 2 bases, leaving 9 bases between the germline ends. Germline lookup yields CDR1 SGHNT and CDR2 YYREEE (reference sequence).

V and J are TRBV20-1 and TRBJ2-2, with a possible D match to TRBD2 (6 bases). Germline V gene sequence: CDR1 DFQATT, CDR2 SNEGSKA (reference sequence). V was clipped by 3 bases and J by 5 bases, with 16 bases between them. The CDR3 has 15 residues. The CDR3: CSASSSVLRTGELFF. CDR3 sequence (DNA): TGCAGTGCTAGTTCTAGCGTCCTTCGAACCGGGGAGCTGTTTTTT.

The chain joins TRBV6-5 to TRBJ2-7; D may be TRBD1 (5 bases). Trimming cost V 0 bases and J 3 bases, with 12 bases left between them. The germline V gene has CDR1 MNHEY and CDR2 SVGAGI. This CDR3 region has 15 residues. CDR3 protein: CASSYSTDTYYEQYF. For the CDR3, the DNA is TGTGCCAGCAGTTACTCGACAGACACCTACTACGAGCAGTACTTC.

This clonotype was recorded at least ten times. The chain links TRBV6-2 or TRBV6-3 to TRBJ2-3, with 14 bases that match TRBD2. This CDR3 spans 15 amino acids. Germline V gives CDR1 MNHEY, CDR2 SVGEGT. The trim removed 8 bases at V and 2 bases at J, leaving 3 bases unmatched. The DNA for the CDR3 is TGTGCCAGCGGACTAGCGGGAGGTCCCACAGATACGCAGTATTTT. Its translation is CASGLAGGPTDTQYF.

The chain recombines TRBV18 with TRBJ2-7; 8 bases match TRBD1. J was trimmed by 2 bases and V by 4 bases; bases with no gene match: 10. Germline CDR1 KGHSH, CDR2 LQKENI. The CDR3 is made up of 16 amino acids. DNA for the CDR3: TGTGCCAGCTCACAAGGAATGGACAGGGTCGCCTACGAGCAGTACTTC. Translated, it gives CASSQGMDRVAYEQYF. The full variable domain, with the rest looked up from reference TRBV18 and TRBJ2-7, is NAGVMQNPRHLVRRRGQEARLRCSPMKGHSHVYWYRQLPEEGLKFMVYLQKENIIDESGMPKERFSAEFPKEGPSILRIQQVVRGDSAAYFCASSQGMDRVAYEQYFGPGTRLTVT.

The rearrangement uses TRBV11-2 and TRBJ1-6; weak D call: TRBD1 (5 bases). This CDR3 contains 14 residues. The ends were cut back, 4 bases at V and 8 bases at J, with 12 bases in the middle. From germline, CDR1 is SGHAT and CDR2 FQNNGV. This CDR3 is CASSWGGLDSPLHF. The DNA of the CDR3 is TGTGCCAGCAGCTGGGGGGGGTTGGATTCACCCCTCCACTTT.

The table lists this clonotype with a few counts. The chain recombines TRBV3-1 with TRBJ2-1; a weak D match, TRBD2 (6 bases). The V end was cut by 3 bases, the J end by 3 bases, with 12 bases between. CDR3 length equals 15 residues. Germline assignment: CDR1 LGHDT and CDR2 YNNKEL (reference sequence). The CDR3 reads CASSHPSGYYNEQFF. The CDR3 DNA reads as TGTGCCAGCAGCCACCCGAGCGGGTACTACAATGAGCAGTTCTTC.

CDR3: CASSLDLNYNEQFF. CDR3 sequence (DNA): TGCGCCAGCAGCTTGGACCTGAATTACAATGAGCAGTTCTTC. The chain has TRBV5-1 and TRBJ2-1; D gene ambiguous. The CDR3 is 14 residues long. CDR1 and CDR2 from the germline V gene are SGHRS and YFSETQ. V was clipped by 0 bases and J by 4 bases, with 8 bases between them.

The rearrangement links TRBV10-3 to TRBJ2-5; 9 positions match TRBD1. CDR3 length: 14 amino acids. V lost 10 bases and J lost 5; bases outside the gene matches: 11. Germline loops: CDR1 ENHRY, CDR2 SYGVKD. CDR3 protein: CATRGDRVEETQYF. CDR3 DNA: TGTGCCACCCGGGGGGACAGGGTTGAGGAGACCCAGTACTTC.

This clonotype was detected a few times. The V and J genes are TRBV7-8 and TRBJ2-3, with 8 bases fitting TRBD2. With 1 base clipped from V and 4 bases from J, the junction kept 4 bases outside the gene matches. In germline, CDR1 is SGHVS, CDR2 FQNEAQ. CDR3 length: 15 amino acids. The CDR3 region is CASSLVGTRADTQYF. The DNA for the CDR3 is TGTGCCAGCAGCTTAGTGGGGACTAGAGCAGATACGCAGTATTTT.

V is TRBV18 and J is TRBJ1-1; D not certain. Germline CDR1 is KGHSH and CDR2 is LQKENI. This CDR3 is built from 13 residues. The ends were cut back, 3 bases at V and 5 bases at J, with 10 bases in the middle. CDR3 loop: CASSPVEGTEAFF. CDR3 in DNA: TGTGCCAGCTCACCGGTCGAGGGAACTGAAGCTTTCTTT.

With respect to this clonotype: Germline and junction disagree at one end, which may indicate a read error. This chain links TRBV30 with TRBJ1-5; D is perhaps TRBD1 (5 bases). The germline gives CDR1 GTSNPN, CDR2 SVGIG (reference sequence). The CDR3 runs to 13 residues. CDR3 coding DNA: TGTGCTTGGAGTGCATTAGGGGTTCAGCCCCAGCATTTT. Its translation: CAWSALGVQPQHF.

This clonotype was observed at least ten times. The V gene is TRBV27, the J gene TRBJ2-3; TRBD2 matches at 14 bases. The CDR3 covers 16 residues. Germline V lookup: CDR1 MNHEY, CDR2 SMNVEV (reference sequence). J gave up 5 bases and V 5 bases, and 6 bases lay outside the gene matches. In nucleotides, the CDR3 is TGTGCCAGCAGTATCCTGACTAGCGGGGGGGAAGATACGCAGTATTTT. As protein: CASSILTSGGEDTQYF.

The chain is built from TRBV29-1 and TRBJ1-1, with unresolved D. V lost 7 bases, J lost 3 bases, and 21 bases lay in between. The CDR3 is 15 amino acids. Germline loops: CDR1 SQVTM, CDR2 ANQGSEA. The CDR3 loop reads CSGGWGESVDTEAFF. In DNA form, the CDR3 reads TGCAGCGGGGGTTGGGGAGAAAGCGTAGACACTGAAGCTTTCTTT.

CDR3 sequence: CASSQEPGAGYGYTF. As DNA, the CDR3 is TGTGCCAGCAGCCAAGAACCGGGTGCGGGCTATGGCTACACCTTC. The J gene is TRBJ1-2, the V gene TRBV14; D is ambiguous. Per the germline V gene, CDR1 is SGHDN and CDR2 is FVKESK. The CDR3 contains 15 residues. V lost 0 bases and J 4 bases, leaving 12 bases between the germline ends.

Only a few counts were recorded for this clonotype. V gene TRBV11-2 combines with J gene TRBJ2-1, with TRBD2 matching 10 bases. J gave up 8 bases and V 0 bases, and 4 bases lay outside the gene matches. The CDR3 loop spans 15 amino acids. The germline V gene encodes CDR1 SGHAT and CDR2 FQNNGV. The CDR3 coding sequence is TGTGCCAGCAGCTTAGAAGCGGGAGGGCCCGATGAGCAGTTCTTC. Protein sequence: CASSLEAGGPDEQFF. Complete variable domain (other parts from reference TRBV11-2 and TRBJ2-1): EAGVAQSPRYKIIEKRQSVAFWCNPISGHATLYWYQQILGQGPKLLIQFQNNGVVDDSQLPKDRFSAERLKGVDSTLKIQPAKLEDSAVYLCASSLEAGGPDEQFFGPGTRLTVL.

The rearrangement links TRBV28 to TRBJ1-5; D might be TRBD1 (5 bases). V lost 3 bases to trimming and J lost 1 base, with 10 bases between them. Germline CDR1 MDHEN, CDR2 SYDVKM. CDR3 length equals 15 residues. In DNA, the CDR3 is TGTGCCAGCAGTTTCGTCGGGGCGAGCAATCAGCCCCAGCATTTT. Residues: CASSFVGASNQPQHF. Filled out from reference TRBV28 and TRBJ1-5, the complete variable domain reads DVKVTQSSRYLVKRTGEKVFLECVQDMDHENMFWYRQDPGLGLRLIYFSYDVKMKEKGDIPEGYSVSREKKERFSLILESASTNQTSMYLCASSFVGASNQPQHFGDGTRLSIL.

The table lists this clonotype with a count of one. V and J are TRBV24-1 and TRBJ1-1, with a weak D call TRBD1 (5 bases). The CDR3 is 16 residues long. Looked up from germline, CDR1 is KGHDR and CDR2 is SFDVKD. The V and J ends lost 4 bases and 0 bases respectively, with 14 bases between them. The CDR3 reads CATSEPPWGVNTEAFF. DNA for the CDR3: TGTGCCACCAGTGAACCACCCTGGGGGGTGAACACTGAAGCTTTCTTT.

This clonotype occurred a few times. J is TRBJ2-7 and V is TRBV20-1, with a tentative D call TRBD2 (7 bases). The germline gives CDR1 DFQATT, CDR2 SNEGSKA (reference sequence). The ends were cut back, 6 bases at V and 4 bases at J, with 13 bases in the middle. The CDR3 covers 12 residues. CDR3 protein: CSAQRGGYEQYF. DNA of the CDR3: TGCAGTGCCCAGAGGGGGGGGTACGAGCAGTACTTC.

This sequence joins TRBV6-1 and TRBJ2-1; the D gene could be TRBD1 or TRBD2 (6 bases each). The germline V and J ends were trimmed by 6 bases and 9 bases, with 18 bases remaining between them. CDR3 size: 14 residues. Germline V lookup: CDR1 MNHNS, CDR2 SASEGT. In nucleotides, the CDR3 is TGTGCCAGCAGCGGGACCATAGAGGGGGGTGAGCAGTTCTTC. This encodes CASSGTIEGGEQFF.

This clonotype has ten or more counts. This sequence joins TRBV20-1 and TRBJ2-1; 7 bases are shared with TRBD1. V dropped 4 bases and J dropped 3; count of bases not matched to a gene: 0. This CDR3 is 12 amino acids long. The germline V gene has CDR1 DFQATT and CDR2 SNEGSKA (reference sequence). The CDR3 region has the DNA TGCAGTGCTAACAGGGGCTACAATGAGCAGTTCTTC. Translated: CSANRGYNEQFF.

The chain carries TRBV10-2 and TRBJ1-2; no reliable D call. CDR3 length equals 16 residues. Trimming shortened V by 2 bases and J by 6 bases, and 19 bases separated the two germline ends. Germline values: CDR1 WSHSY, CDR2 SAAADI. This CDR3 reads CASSERPPVVVDGYTF. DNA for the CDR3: TGCGCCAGCAGTGAGAGGCCGCCGGTAGTTGTAGATGGCTACACCTTC.

The CDR3 sequence is CASRNRPAGGDEQYF. CDR3 nucleotides: TGTGCCAGCCGCAATAGGCCAGCGGGAGGAGACGAGCAGTACTTC. J is TRBJ2-7 and V is TRBV5-6; 9 bases are shared with TRBD2. J gave up 5 bases and V 7 bases, and 13 bases lay outside the gene matches. Germline V CDR1 and CDR2: SGHDT, YYEEEE. CDR3 length: 15 amino acids.

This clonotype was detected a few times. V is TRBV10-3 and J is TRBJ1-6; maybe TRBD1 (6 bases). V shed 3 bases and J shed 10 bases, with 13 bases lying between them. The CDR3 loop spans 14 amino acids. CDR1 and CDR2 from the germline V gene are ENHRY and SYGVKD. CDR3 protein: CAISENREASPLHF. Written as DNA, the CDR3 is TGTGCCATCAGTGAAAACAGGGAGGCCTCACCCCTCCACTTT.

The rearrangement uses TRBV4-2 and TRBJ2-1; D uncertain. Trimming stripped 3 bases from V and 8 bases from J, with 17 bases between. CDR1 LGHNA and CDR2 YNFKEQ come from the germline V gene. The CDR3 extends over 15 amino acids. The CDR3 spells CASSQEDSYGDEQFF. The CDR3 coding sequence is TGTGCCAGCAGCCAGGAAGACTCCTACGGCGATGAGCAGTTCTTC.